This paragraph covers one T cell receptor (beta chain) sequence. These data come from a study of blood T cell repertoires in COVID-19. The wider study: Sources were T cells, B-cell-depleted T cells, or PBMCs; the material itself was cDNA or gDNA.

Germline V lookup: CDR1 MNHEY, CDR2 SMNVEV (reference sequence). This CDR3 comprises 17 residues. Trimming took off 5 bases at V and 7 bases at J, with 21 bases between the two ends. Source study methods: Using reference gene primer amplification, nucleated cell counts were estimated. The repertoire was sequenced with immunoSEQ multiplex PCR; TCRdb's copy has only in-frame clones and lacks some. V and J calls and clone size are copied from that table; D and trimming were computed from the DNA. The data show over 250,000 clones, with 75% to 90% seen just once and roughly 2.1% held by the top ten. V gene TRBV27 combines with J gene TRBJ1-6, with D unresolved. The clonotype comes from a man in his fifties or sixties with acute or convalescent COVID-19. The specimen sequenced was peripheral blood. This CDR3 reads CASSLALRGVSNSPLHF. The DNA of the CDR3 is TGTGCCAGCAGTCTCGCCCTCCGGGGAGTCAGCAATTCACCCCTCCACTTT.